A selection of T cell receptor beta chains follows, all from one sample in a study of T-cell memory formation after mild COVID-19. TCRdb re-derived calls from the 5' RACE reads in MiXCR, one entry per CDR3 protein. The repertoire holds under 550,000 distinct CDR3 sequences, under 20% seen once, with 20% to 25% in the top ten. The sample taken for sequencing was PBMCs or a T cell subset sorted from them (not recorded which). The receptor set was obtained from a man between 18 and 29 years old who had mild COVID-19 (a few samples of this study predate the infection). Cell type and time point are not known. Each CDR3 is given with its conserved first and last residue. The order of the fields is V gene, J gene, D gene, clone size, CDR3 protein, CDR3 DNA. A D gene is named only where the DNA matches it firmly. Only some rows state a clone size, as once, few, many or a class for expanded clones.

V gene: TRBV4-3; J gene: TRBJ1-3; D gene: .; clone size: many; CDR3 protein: CASSQDQGTPSGNTIYF; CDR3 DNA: TGCGCCAGCAGCCAAGATCAAGGGACCCCCTCTGGAAACACCATATATTTT
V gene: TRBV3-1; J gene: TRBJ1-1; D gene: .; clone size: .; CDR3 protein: CASSLLSGATEAFF; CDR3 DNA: TGTGCCAGCAGCCTCCTCAGTGGCGCCACTGAAGCTTTCTTT
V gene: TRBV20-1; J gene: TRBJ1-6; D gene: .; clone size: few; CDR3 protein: CSAGGVSYNSPLHF; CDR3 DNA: TGCAGTGCAGGGGGGGTGTCCTATAATTCACCCCTCCACTTT
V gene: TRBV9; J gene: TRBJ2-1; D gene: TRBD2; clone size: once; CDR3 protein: CDSSVGLAGASFNEQFF; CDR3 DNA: TGTGACAGCAGCGTCGGACTAGCGGGGGCCTCGTTCAATGAGCAGTTCTTC
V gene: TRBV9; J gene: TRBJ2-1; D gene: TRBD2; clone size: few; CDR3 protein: CASSESPLAGAGEFF; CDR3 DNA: TGTGCCAGCAGCGAGTCCCCTCTGGCGGGAGCGGGGGAGTTCTTC
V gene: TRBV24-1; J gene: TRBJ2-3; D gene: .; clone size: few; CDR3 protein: CATSHGPQDTQYF; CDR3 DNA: TGTGCCACCAGTCACGGGCCCCAAGATACGCAGTATTTT
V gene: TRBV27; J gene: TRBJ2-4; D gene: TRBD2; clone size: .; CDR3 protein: CASSPTAGLAKNIHYF; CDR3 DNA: TGTGCCAGCTCCCCGACAGCGGGGCTAGCCAAAAACATTCATTACTTC
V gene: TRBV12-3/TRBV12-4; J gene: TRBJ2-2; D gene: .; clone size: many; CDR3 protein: CASSLREDTGELFF; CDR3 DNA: TGTGCCAGCAGTTTAAGGGAGGACACCGGGGAGCTGTTTTTT
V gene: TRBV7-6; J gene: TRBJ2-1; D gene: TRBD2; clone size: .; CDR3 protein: CASSSLGGFHNEQFF; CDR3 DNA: TGTGCCAGCAGCTCCTTGGGGGGGTTTCACAATGAGCAGTTCTTC
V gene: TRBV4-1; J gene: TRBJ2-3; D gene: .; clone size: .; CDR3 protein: CASSQDFWISADTQYF; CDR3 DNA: TGCGCCAGCAGCCAAGACTTCTGGATTTCGGCAGATACGCAGTATTTT
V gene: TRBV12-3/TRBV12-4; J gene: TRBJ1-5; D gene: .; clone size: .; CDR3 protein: CASSLWGSQPQHF; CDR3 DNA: TGTGCCAGCAGTTTGTGGGGAAGCCAGCCCCAGCATTTT
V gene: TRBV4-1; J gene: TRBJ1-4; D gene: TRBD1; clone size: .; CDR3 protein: CASRLGQVNEKLFF; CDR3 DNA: TGCGCCAGCAGACTGGGACAGGTTAATGAAAAACTGTTTTTT
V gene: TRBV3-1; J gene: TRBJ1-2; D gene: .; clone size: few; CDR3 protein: CASSQEGAGRALF; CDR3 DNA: TGTGCCAGCAGCCAAGAAGGGGCAGGGCGGGCCCTTTTC
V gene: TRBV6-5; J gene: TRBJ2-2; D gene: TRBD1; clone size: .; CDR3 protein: CASTRDRETGELFF; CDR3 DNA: TGTGCCAGCACCCGGGACAGGGAGACCGGGGAGCTGTTTTTT
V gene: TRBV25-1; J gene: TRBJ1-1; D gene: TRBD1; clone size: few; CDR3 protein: CASSEGQVAFF; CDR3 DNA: TGTGCCAGCAGTGAAGGACAGGTAGCTTTCTTT
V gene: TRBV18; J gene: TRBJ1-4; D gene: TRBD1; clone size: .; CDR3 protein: CASSAGTAEKLFF; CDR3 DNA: TGTGCCAGCTCAGCCGGGACAGCTGAAAAACTGTTTTTT
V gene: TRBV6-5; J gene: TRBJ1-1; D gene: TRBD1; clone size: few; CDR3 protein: CASSYRQGAGTEAFF; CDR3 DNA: TGTGCCAGCAGTTACCGACAGGGGGCGGGCACTGAAGCTTTCTTT
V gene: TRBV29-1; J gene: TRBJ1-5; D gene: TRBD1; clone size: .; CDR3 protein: CSVGQGEGKPQHF; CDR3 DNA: TGCAGCGTTGGGCAGGGGGAAGGAAAGCCCCAGCATTTT
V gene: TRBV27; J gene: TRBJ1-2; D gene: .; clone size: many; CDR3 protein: CASSFTPGGSYGYTF; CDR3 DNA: TGTGCCAGCAGTTTCACCCCCGGGGGCAGCTATGGCTACACCTTC
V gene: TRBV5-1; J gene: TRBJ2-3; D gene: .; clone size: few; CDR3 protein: CASSPLAPGTDTQYF; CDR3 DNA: TGCGCCAGCAGCCCTCTAGCTCCCGGCACAGATACGCAGTATTTT
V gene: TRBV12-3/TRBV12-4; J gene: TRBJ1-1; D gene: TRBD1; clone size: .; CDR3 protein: CASSPDRGAFF; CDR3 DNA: TGTGCCAGCAGTCCGGACAGGGGAGCTTTCTTT
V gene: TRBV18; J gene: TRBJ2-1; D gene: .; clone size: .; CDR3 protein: CASSPAGLSVSYNEQFF; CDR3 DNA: TGTGCCAGCTCACCGGCGGGGCTATCGGTCTCCTACAATGAGCAGTTCTTC
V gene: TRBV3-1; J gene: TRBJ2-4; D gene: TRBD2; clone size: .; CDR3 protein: CASSQLAGENIQYF; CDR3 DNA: TGTGCCAGCAGCCAACTAGCGGGGGAAAACATTCAGTACTTC
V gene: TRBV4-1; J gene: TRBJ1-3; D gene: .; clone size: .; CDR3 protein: CASSQDGVFGRDSGNTIYF; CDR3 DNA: TGCGCCAGCAGCCAAGATGGGGTGTTCGGCAGGGACTCTGGAAACACCATATATTTT
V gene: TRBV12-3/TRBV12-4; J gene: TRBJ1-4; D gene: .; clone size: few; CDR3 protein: CASRAVVNEKLFF; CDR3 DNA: TGTGCCAGCAGAGCAGTCGTCAATGAAAAACTGTTTTTT
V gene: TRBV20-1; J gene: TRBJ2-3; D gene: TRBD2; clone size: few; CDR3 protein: CSASIAGGTDTQYF; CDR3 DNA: TGCAGTGCTAGTATAGCGGGGGGCACAGATACGCAGTATTTT
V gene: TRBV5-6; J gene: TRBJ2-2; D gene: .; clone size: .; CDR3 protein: CASSLLPRDTGELFF; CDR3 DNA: TGTGCCAGCAGCTTGCTACCTAGGGACACCGGGGAGCTGTTTTTT
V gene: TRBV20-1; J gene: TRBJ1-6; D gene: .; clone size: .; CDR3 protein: CSAREDGGRNSPLHF; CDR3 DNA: TGCAGTGCTAGAGAAGATGGGGGGAGGAATTCACCCCTCCACTTT
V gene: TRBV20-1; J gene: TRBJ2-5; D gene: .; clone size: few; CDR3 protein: CSASETQYF; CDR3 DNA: TGCAGTGCTTCAGAGACCCAGTACTTC
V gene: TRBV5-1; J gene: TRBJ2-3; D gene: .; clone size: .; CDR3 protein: CASSLDRPDTQYF; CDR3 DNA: TGCGCCAGCAGCTTGGACAGGCCCGATACGCAGTATTTT
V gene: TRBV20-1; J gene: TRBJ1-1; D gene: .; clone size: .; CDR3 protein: CSATQGVEAFF; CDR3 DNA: TGCAGTGCTACACAGGGAGTTGAAGCTTTCTTT
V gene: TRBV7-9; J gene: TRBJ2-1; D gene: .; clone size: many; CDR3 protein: CASSLAGGHEQFF; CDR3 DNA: TGTGCCAGCAGCTTGGCAGGGGGGCATGAGCAGTTCTTC
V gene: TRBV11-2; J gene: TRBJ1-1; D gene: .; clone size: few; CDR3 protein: CASSIRGDTEAFF; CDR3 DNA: TGTGCCAGCAGCATTAGAGGTGACACTGAAGCTTTCTTT
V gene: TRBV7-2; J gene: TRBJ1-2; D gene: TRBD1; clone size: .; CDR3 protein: CASSYRGSAYGYTF; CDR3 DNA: TGTGCCAGCAGCTACAGGGGATCTGCCTATGGCTACACCTTC
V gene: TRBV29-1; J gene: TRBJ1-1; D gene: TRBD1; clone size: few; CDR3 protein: CSARTGGTPEAFF; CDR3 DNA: TGCAGCGCTAGGACAGGCGGAACACCTGAAGCTTTCTTT
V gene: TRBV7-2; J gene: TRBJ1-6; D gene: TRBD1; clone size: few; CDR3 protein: CASRPRGTANSPLHF; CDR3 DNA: TGTGCCAGCAGACCTAGGGGGACAGCCAATTCACCCCTCCACTTT